This TCR beta chain was recorded in a study of cytomegalovirus exposure and HLA in healthy donors. Study observations and caveats: A few V segments could not be told apart, such as TRBV6-2 and TRBV6-3, and were left out. Associated with HLA alleles at 0.05 false discovery rate in a later analysis were 16,951 TCR beta sequences.

Primers: 60 Vbeta forward and 13 Jbeta reverse. Assay: immunoSEQ multiplex PCR; the TCRdb copy retains only in-frame clones and omits some. The table includes some 120,000 clones, around three quarters detected once. The CDR3 runs to 15 residues. V lost 5 bases, J lost 0 bases, and 12 bases lay in between. The germline gives CDR1 MNHNS, CDR2 SASEGT. Points on this clone: Antigen unknown.

Material: PBMCs. The V gene is TRBV6-1, the J gene TRBJ2-3; weak D call: TRBD2 (5 bases). The sequence derives from a female donor in good health and CMV-seronegative. CDR3 residues: CASSLLASSTDTQYF. CDR3 bases: TGTGCCAGCAGTCTCTTAGCGTCTAGCACAGATACGCAGTATTTT.